This TCR beta chain was sequenced during a study of blood T cell repertoires in COVID-19. Study-level information: Sites across the United States, Italy and Spain contributed samples from acute and convalescent COVID-19. In each case, the material was cDNA or gDNA derived from T cells, B-cell-depleted T cells, or PBMCs.

As handled by the study authors: Researchers report that nucleated cell counts were estimated from reference gene primer amplification. Method: immunoSEQ multiplex PCR; TCRdb's copy keeps in-frame clones and lacks some. V, J and clone size were drawn from that table, and D and trimming were deduced from the DNA. This sample has just over 15,000 clones, with more than 75% found just once. The germline V gene has CDR1 LGHNA and CDR2 YNFKEQ. V was pared by 2 bases and J by 4 bases, with 6 bases of the junction left unmatched. The CDR3 totals 15 residues. Material for sequencing was peripheral blood. The V gene is TRBV4-2, the J gene TRBJ1-2; 8 bases map to TRBD1. The clonotype comes from a man older than 75 with active or convalescent COVID-19. CDR3: CASSQIQGASYGYTF. The CDR3 DNA reads as TGTGCCAGCAGCCAAATCCAGGGGGCTAGCTATGGCTACACCTTC.